These T cell receptor beta chains were read from a single sample in a study of T-cell reconstitution after alpha-beta-depleted transplantation in children. MiXCR, applied by TCRdb to the PCR reads, yields one record per CDR3 protein. In the table there are some 840,000 distinct CDR3 sequences, about 16% of which are singletons. This material consisted of PBMCs, mostly from graft donor cells, taken 360 days after TCRalphabeta/CD19-depleted stem cell transplant. All receptors come from a male patient younger than 18 who had a stem cell transplant for acute lymphoblastic leukemia, so the T cells may come from the graft donor. CDR3s include the opening cysteine and the closing phenylalanine or tryptophan. Each record gives: V gene, J gene, CDR3 protein.

V: TRBV20-1
J: TRBJ2-1
CDR3: CSASGGPSSYNEQFF

V: TRBV7-9
J: TRBJ1-4
CDR3: CASNLGQWNEKLFF

V: TRBV27
J: TRBJ2-3
CDR3: CASQDRSSADTQYF

V: TRBV29-1
J: TRBJ1-1
CDR3: CSVSANTEAFF

V: TRBV7-2
J: TRBJ1-4
CDR3: CASSFHLATNEKLFF

V: TRBV20-1
J: TRBJ2-1
CDR3: CSARGASGSYNEQFF

V: TRBV20-1
J: TRBJ1-5
CDR3: CSAHYEALSNQPQHF

V: TRBV9
J: TRBJ2-2
CDR3: CASRGLAGVGAGELFF

V: TRBV20-1
J: TRBJ1-6
CDR3: CSARTLVPNSPLHF

V: TRBV20-1
J: TRBJ2-3
CDR3: CSALSGRTEDTQYF

V: TRBV9
J: TRBJ2-1
CDR3: CASSAGASGYNEQFF

V: TRBV5-4
J: TRBJ2-5
CDR3: CASSWDGRQETQYF

V: TRBV5-1
J: TRBJ2-2
CDR3: CASTKALREATGELFF

V: TRBV2
J: TRBJ2-1
CDR3: CASRRLAGGEQFF

V: TRBV18
J: TRBJ2-7
CDR3: CASSRSRRLYEQYF

V: TRBV25-1
J: TRBJ2-7
CDR3: CASSASGTGHYEQYF

V: TRBV20-1
J: TRBJ2-1
CDR3: CSAREPALPYNEQFF

V: TRBV4-1
J: TRBJ2-7
CDR3: CASSQGTSGRFFYEQYF

V: TRBV7-3
J: TRBJ2-2
CDR3: CASSQHPGPSPGGGELFF

V: TRBV3-1
J: TRBJ2-1
CDR3: CASSPKAPLRERNNEQFF

V: TRBV7-9
J: TRBJ2-7
CDR3: CASRPSPSTGNYEQYF

V: TRBV25-1
J: TRBJ2-7
CDR3: CASSEWRTAGHEQYF

V: TRBV29-1
J: TRBJ1-2
CDR3: CSVSQNGYTF

V: TRBV29-1
J: TRBJ2-7
CDR3: CSVGGGVYEQYF

V: TRBV5-1
J: TRBJ1-5
CDR3: CASSLDRANQPQHF

V: TRBV4-1
J: TRBJ2-7
CDR3: CASSQGWTGGDEQYF

V: TRBV12-3/TRBV12-4
J: TRBJ2-1
CDR3: CASSSRPGYNEQFF

V: TRBV12-3/TRBV12-4
J: TRBJ2-6
CDR3: CASTPGYPAGANVLTF

V: TRBV7-9
J: TRBJ2-7
CDR3: CASSFKGRHEQYF

V: TRBV29-1
J: TRBJ2-6
CDR3: CSVGTYSGANVLTF

V: TRBV11-3
J: TRBJ1-2
CDR3: CASSFFLTGQNLYGYTF

V: TRBV7-9
J: TRBJ1-5
CDR3: CASSPRGGGSNQPQHF

V: TRBV5-1
J: TRBJ2-3
CDR3: CASHERSGMDTQYF

V: TRBV24-1
J: TRBJ2-5
CDR3: CATSEGRGLGETQYF

V: TRBV6-2/TRBV6-3
J: TRBJ1-1
CDR3: CASSDTGARGTEAFF

V: TRBV4-1
J: TRBJ1-2
CDR3: CASSQDSGGGHYGYTF

V: TRBV12-3/TRBV12-4
J: TRBJ1-2
CDR3: CASSLPGQGGYGYTF

V: TRBV7-9
J: TRBJ1-1
CDR3: CASTRIGTERSTEAFF

V: TRBV27
J: TRBJ2-5
CDR3: CASSPTLRGVKSPQYF

V: TRBV6-6
J: TRBJ2-2
CDR3: CASRSRMELFF

V: TRBV4-2
J: TRBJ2-3
CDR3: CASSRRPTPSGSADTQYF

V: TRBV25-1
J: TRBJ2-7
CDR3: CASRVSQYF

V: TRBV7-9
J: TRBJ2-5
CDR3: CASTLEDQETQYF

V: TRBV7-9
J: TRBJ1-5
CDR3: CASSLVGTANQPQHF

V: TRBV3-1
J: TRBJ1-2
CDR3: CASSHQGTANYGYTF

V: TRBV9
J: TRBJ2-1
CDR3: CASILHGGLAPVGNEQFF

V: TRBV7-6
J: TRBJ2-1
CDR3: CASSLTSDEQFF

V: TRBV6-2/TRBV6-3
J: TRBJ2-2
CDR3: CASPHGGELFF

V: TRBV9
J: TRBJ2-1
CDR3: CASGTLRHEQFF

V: TRBV3-1
J: TRBJ2-7
CDR3: CASSQAVGQLIYEQYF

V: TRBV29-1
J: TRBJ2-7
CDR3: CSGGTAYEEQYF

V: TRBV24-1
J: TRBJ2-5
CDR3: CATSGQVKETQYF